A selection of T cell receptor beta chains follows, all from one sample in a study of blood T cell repertoires in COVID-19. TCRdb's copy holds only in-frame clones and misses some; the assay was immunoSEQ multiplex PCR. The sample lists some 290,000 clones; 75% to 90% were seen once. The material sequenced was peripheral blood. The receptors were gathered from a woman between 25 and 40 years old with COVID-19, enrolled during active disease. Each CDR3 is given with its conserved first and last residue. The order of the fields is V gene, clone size, J gene, CDR3 length, CDR3 protein. The size of a clone is reported for some rows only, either as once, few or many, or as a class for expanded clones.

>TRBV6-5|few|TRBJ2-7|13
CASKREARYEQYF
>TRBV11-2|once|TRBJ2-1|11
CASSLGREKFF
>TRBV5-1|-|TRBJ1-1|14
CASSLFTGNTEAFF
>TRBV20-1|-|TRBJ2-5|11
CSASGEATQYF
>TRBV28|-|TRBJ2-3|13
CASSSYYTDTQYF
>TRBV19|-|TRBJ1-2|16
CASSPQGTGGFYGYTF
>TRBV7-9|-|TRBJ2-1|13
CASSLSGGGEQFF
>TRBV5-4|-|TRBJ1-1|14
CASSLQGTNTEAFF
>TRBV28|-|TRBJ1-5|13
CASRGTGNQPQHF
>TRBV2|-|TRBJ2-1|16
CASSEVRLAVYNEQFF
>TRBV3-1/TRBV3-2|-|TRBJ1-1|13
CASSRRDRTEAFF
>TRBV2|-|TRBJ1-4|15
CASSPAQATNEKLFF
>TRBV21-1|-|TRBJ2-7|18
CASSNRTGLVLIFYEQYF
>TRBV28|once|TRBJ1-2|11
CASSFGTGYTF
>TRBV19|-|TRBJ2-5|15
CASSIREGTQETQYF
>TRBV5-6|few|TRBJ1-1|13
CASSQGAGKEAFF
>TRBV7-9|-|TRBJ1-5|14
CASSLAGGNQPQHF
>TRBV3-1/TRBV3-2|-|TRBJ2-7|14
CATSRDRIVHEQYF
>TRBV7-2|-|TRBJ1-3|19
CASSLSGGYGNSAGNTIYF
>TRBV5-1|-|TRBJ1-1|13
CASSAGTGPEAFF
>TRBV3-1/TRBV3-2|-|TRBJ1-1|13
CASSLTGNTEAFF
>TRBV4-2|-|TRBJ2-7|14
CASSQVVTPYEQYF
>TRBV5-5|once|TRBJ1-1|16
CASSLHASSGETEAFF
>TRBV3-1/TRBV3-2|-|TRBJ1-4|16
CASSPQRGQGAEKLFF
>TRBV7-2|once|TRBJ2-1|16
CASSRSGRALVNEQFF
>TRBV7-8|-|TRBJ1-3|16
CASSRRGAIAGNTIYF
>TRBV3-1/TRBV3-2|-|TRBJ1-5|13
CASSQDRNQPQHF
>TRBV28|-|TRBJ1-1|18
CASRGAGQRVGVNTEAFF
>TRBV27|-|TRBJ1-1|14
CASSSRTGKAEAFF
>TRBV27|-|TRBJ2-7|14
CASSLRREGYEQYF
>TRBV6-8|-|TRBJ1-4|14
CASRTGGPNEKLFF
>TRBV9|-|TRBJ2-5|18
CASSVGSSGLLIDGTQYF
>TRBV19|once|TRBJ1-1|15
CASSYRVVWNTEAFF
>TRBV13|-|TRBJ2-1|16
CASSTRDGTGVNEQFF
>TRBV3-1/TRBV3-2|-|TRBJ2-5|15
CASSHTDSAEETQYF